This T cell receptor beta chain was sequenced in a study of T cell responses to AZD1222 COVID-19 vaccine. In germline, CDR1 is SGHRS, CDR2 YFSETQ. V was clipped by 5 bases and J by 2 bases; unmatched bases: 10. CDR3 size: 17 residues. Worth noting for this clone: Antigen unknown.

Study-wide results and caveats: Donors were chiefly white British, with a greater number of females, and clonal diversity was perhaps underestimated. Regions 160-218 and 743-854 held dominance among vaccine-associated CD4 TCRs, which spanned spike.

Only in-frame clones appear in the TCRdb table, and some are missing; sequencing was by immunoSEQ multiplex PCR. Of tens of thousands of clones detected, about 83% appear once; the ten largest clones hold 6.6%. The sequencing here drew on peripheral blood, taken on day 0 of AZD1222 vaccination. The V call is TRBV5-1, the J call TRBJ2-1; 10 bases align to TRBD2. The receptor was derived from an adult in good health. The CDR3: CASRGASGSSAYNEQFF. As DNA, the CDR3 is TGCGCCAGCAGGGGGGCTAGCGGGAGTTCAGCCTACAATGAGCAGTTCTTC.